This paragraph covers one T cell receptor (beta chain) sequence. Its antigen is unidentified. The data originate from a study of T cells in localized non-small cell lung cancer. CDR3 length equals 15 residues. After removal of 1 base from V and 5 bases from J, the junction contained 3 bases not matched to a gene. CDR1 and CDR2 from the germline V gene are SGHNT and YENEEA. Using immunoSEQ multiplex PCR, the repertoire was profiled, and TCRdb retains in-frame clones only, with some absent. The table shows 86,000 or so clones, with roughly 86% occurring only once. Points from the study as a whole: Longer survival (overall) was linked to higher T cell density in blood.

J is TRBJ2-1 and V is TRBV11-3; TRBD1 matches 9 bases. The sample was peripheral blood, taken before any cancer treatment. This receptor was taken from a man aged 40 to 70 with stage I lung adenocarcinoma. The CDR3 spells CASSLGQGENNEQFF. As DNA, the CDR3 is TGTGCCAGCAGCTTAGGACAGGGGGAAAACAATGAGCAGTTCTTC. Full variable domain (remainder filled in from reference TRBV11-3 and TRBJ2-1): EAGVVQSPRYKIIEKKQPVAFWCNPISGHNTLYWYLQNLGQGPELLIRYENEEAVDDSQLPKDRFSAERLKGVDSTLKIQPAELGDSAVYLCASSLGQGENNEQFFGPGTRLTVL.